This passage covers 18 T cell receptor beta chains from one sample sequenced in a study of T-cell memory formation after mild COVID-19. TCRdb independently ran MiXCR on the 5' RACE reads; one entry per CDR3 protein. The data show around 180,000 distinct CDR3 sequences, about 18% seen once. Sample: PBMCs or a T cell subset sorted from them (not recorded which). The receptors were sampled from a man between 18 and 35 years old who had mild COVID-19 (a few samples of this study predate the infection). Cell type and time point are not known.

The sample holds many counts of this clonotype. V is TRBV6-1 and J is TRBJ1-5, with D unclear. The CDR3 length is 13 residues. Trimming took 2 bases from V and 6 from J, leaving 8 bases between them. CDR1 is MNHNS, CDR2 SASEGT, per germline. CDR3 amino acids: CASSETGAQPQHF. CDR3 coding DNA: TGTGCCAGCAGTGAAACGGGCGCTCAGCCCCAGCATTTT.

This clonotype was seen repeatedly, ten times or more. The rearrangement uses TRBV29-1 and TRBJ2-3; weak D call: TRBD1 (5 bases). CDR3 length: 13 residues. Trimming left V 7 bases short and J 1 base short, with 12 bases between. CDR1 and CDR2 from the germline V gene are SQVTM and ANQGSEA. CDR3 nucleotides: TGCAGCGCGTCTGACAGCCGCACAGATACGCAGTATTTT. It translates to CSASDSRTDTQYF.

This chain uses TRBV7-2 with TRBJ1-6; no firm D call. The ends were cut back, 4 bases at V and 5 bases at J, with 12 bases in the middle. This CDR3 comprises 15 residues. The germline V gene has CDR1 SGHTA and CDR2 FQGNSA. CDR3 region: CASSSGAGDNSPLHF. The CDR3 nucleotides read TGTGCCAGCAGCTCGGGAGCCGGGGATAATTCACCCCTCCACTTT.

This chain uses TRBV7-2 with TRBJ1-5; D gene uncertain. Per germline, CDR1 SGHTA and CDR2 FQGNSA. Trimming took 1 base from V and 9 from J, leaving 7 bases between them. CDR3 length: 12 residues. DNA for the CDR3: TGTGCCAGCAGCTTAGAGGGTGGGCCCCAGCATTTT. It specifies CASSLEGGPQHF.

This rearrangement joins TRBV7-3 to TRBJ1-2; D is unresolved. Deletions cut 6 bases from V and 4 bases from J, with 18 bases between. CDR1 SGHTA and CDR2 FQGTGA come from the germline V gene. This CDR3 contains 15 residues. The CDR3 here is CASRAAEAFSYGYTF. CDR3 nucleotides: TGTGCCAGCAGGGCCGCGGAGGCGTTTTCCTATGGCTACACCTTC. The whole variable domain, remainder taken from reference TRBV7-3 and TRBJ1-2, is GAGVSQTPSNKVTEKGKYVELRCDPISGHTALYWYRQSLGQGPEFLIYFQGTGAADDSGLPNDRFFAVRPEGSVSTLKIQRTERGDSAVYLCASRAAEAFSYGYTFGSGTRLTVV.

This clonotype was recorded a few times. V gene TRBV12-3 or TRBV12-4 combines with J gene TRBJ2-7, with no clear D. This CDR3 spans 14 amino acids. The V and J ends lost 6 bases and 7 bases respectively, with 19 bases between them. Here the CDR3 DNA reads TGTGCCAGCAGCCCTAACCCCCCCGTTGGGGAGCAGTACTTC. This codes for CASSPNPPVGEQYF.

This clonotype has a count of ten or more. The chain employs TRBV12-3 or TRBV12-4 and TRBJ1-2; D unclear. Deletions cut 6 bases from V and 7 bases from J, with 12 bases between. There are 12 residues in the CDR3. CDR3 DNA: TGTGCCAGCAGCCGCGAGTCGGGTGGCTACACCTTC. It is translated as CASSRESGGYTF.

The chain recombines TRBV4-2 with TRBJ1-1, with a possible D match to TRBD1 (6 bases). There are 15 residues in the CDR3. The V end lost 0 bases, the J end lost 3 bases, and 11 bases lay between the germline ends. Germline V gene lookup returns CDR1 LGHNA and CDR2 YNFKEQ. CDR3 loop: CASSQEQGWDTEAFF. In DNA form, the CDR3 reads TGTGCCAGCAGCCAAGAGCAGGGGTGGGACACTGAAGCTTTCTTT.

The genes are TRBV5-1 and TRBJ1-2, with 7 positions matching TRBD1. The CDR3 extends over 15 amino acids. Germline assignment: CDR1 SGHRS and CDR2 YFSETQ. V lost 3 bases and J lost 4; bases outside the gene matches: 9. In DNA, the CDR3 is TGCGCCAGCAGCTCGGGAGCTGGGACAGTCTATGGCTACACCTTC. It specifies CASSSGAGTVYGYTF.

The V call is TRBV7-8, the J call TRBJ1-5; tentative D call: TRBD1 (6 bases). The CDR3 consists of 13 residues. Trimming pared 10 bases from V and 3 bases from J, leaving 13 bases between. Germline lookup yields CDR1 SGHVS and CDR2 FQNEAQ. The CDR3 protein is CATCQGNNQPQHF. The DNA for the CDR3 is TGTGCCACCTGTCAGGGGAACAATCAGCCCCAGCATTTT.

In its sample, this clonotype was seen once. This chain uses TRBV19 with TRBJ2-5; 10 nucleotides align to TRBD2. CDR1 and CDR2 from the germline V gene are LNHDA and SQIVND (reference sequence). Trimming at V came to 7 bases and at J to 3 bases, leaving 2 bases not matched to a gene. This CDR3 region has 13 residues. The CDR3 DNA sequence: TGTGCCAGTACCGGACTAGCGGAAGAGACCCAGTACTTC. As protein: CASTGLAEETQYF. The full variable domain, rest sourced from reference TRBV19 and TRBJ2-5, is DGGITQSPKYLFRKEGQNVTLSCEQNLNHDAMYWYRQDPGQGLRLIYYSQIVNDFQKGDIAEGYSVSREKKESFPLTVTSAQKNPTAFYLCASTGLAEETQYFGPGTRLLVL.

About this clonotype itself: One junction end does not reproduce the germline sequence, and a read error may be involved. The rearrangement uses TRBV3-1 and TRBJ2-5; D not certain. This CDR3 contains 12 residues. Per the germline V gene, CDR1 is LGHDT and CDR2 is YNNKEL (reference sequence). The DNA of the CDR3 is TGTGCCAGCAGCCAAGATCTAGAGTCCCAGTACTTC. This sequence encodes CASSQDLESQYF.

V gene TRBV28 combines with J gene TRBJ2-7, with 8 bases fitting TRBD2. The CDR3 runs to 15 residues. Trimming took 2 bases from V and 6 from J; bases not matched to a gene: 9. Per the germline V gene, CDR1 is MDHEN and CDR2 is SYDVKM. In DNA form, the CDR3 reads TGTGCCAGCAGTTTAGACGGGACTAGTCGGATCGAGCAGTACGTC. It encodes CASSLDGTSRIEQYV.

The chain joins TRBV18 to TRBJ1-2, with D perhaps matching TRBD1 (6 bases). The CDR3 covers 13 residues. Per germline, CDR1 KGHSH and CDR2 LQKENI. Trimming removed 3 bases at V and 8 bases at J, with 13 bases between. Here the CDR3 DNA reads TGTGCCAGCTCACCCTCCGCAGGGGAAGGCTACACCTTC. It encodes CASSPSAGEGYTF.

The V and J genes are TRBV5-1 and TRBJ1-4, with D maybe TRBD1 (6 bases). V lost 3 bases, J lost 10 bases, and 22 bases lay in between. Germline assignment: CDR1 SGHRS and CDR2 YFSETQ. This CDR3 comprises 16 residues. CDR3 nucleotides: TGCGCCAGCAGCTCGGGGGTCGGGGGCCCAACTGCAAAACTGTTTTTT. Residues: CASSSGVGGPTAKLFF.

The genes are TRBV20-1 and TRBJ2-1, with TRBD2 matching 15 bases. Trimming removed 5 bases from V and 9 bases from J; junction bases left unmatched: 11. Germline assignment: CDR1 DFQATT and CDR2 SNEGSKA (reference sequence). The CDR3 is 16 amino acids. The CDR3 protein is CSAPTLGLAGGREQFF. Here the CDR3 DNA reads TGCAGTGCTCCGACATTAGGACTAGCGGGGGGGCGTGAGCAGTTCTTC.

This chain connects TRBV7-8 to TRBJ1-1; D unclear. Germline CDR1 SGHVS, CDR2 FQNEAQ. The CDR3 sequence is 13 residues long. The germline V and J ends were trimmed by 5 bases and 6 bases, with 13 bases remaining between them. The CDR3 nucleotides are TGTGCCAGCAGCCCCAGAAGTGTTTCTGAAGCTTTCTTT. This translates into CASSPRSVSEAFF.

In its sample, this clonotype was seen a few times. The rearrangement joins TRBV5-1 to TRBJ1-6; D call uncertain. The CDR3 sequence is 13 residues long. From germline, CDR1 is SGHRS and CDR2 YFSETQ. Trimming removed 3 bases at V and 10 bases at J, with 11 bases between. CDR3 region: CASSYGSTSPLHF. DNA of the CDR3: TGCGCCAGCAGCTATGGCAGCACCTCACCCCTCCACTTT.